These T cell receptor beta chains were read from a single sample in a study of T-cell reconstitution after alpha-beta-depleted transplantation in children. TCRdb redid the calling of the PCR reads with MiXCR, one entry per CDR3 protein. The data contain roughly 220,000 distinct CDR3 sequences, 7.5% to 10% of them singletons. This specimen consisted of PBMCs from the stem cell graft donor, obtained from the stem cell graft. The receptor set was obtained from a human donor who donated a stem cell graft to a child with SCID. The conserved cysteine and the conserved F or W are not part of the CDR3 here. Fields, in order: V gene, D gene, clone size, CDR3 protein. The D gene is left open where the match is weak. The size entry is marked missing in some rows and otherwise reads once, few, many or a size class.

V: TRBV5-1
D: .
size: many
CDR3: ASSFNSPSYEQY

V: TRBV12-3/TRBV12-4
D: .
size: .
CDR3: ASSPTGSPEAF

V: TRBV9
D: .
size: many
CDR3: ASSSSGSNSYEQY

V: TRBV2
D: .
size: many
CDR3: ASSEAMGRGNQPQH

V: TRBV28
D: .
size: many
CDR3: ASSPSVPGNYGYT

V: TRBV5-5
D: .
size: many
CDR3: ASSYRGLAYNEQF

V: TRBV20-1
D: .
size: many
CDR3: SARVRLSYNEQF

V: TRBV3-1
D: .
size: many
CDR3: ASSRLWDTQY

V: TRBV6-5
D: TRBD1
size: .
CDR3: ASSWTGRSYEQY

V: TRBV28
D: TRBD1
size: .
CDR3: ASSLIRGVGGYT

V: TRBV20-1
D: .
size: few
CDR3: SALRRDKFSTDTQY